This T cell receptor beta chain was observed in a study of regulatory dendritic cells for organ transplantation (dated by TCRdb to the late 2010s). Concerning the study at large: Before and after allostimulation with regulatory or mature dendritic cells, TCRbeta repertoires were sequenced from sorted naive and memory CD4+ and CD8+ T cells. General findings and caveats noted by the study authors: Repertoires were highly diverse in naive CD4+ and CD8+ T cells, less diverse in memory cells, and most oligoclonal in memory CD8+ cells. Among the resting subsets, memory CD8+ T cells contained the most alloreactive TCR clonotypes. Allostimulation expanded memory CD8+ clones in both subjects, but regulatory dendritic cells appeared to induce more limited expansion than mature dendritic cells. The authors pointed out considerable heterogeneity between individuals in the alloreactive memory CD8+ T cell pool, and only a couple of subjects were sequenced.

This clone was observed a few times. It has no known antigen specificity. Per-nucleotide qualities are absent, and no much larger clonotype sits a single base away. TCRbeta CDR3 regions were amplified by multiplexed two-step PCR using Vbeta-specific forward primers and Jbeta-specific reverse primers. The TCRbeta libraries were sequenced on an Illumina instrument via the immunoSEQ service. Per the source publication's procedure: V, D and J genes were assigned using IMGT annotation, and counts were corrected for multiplex PCR bias using synthetic CDR3 analogues. In the immunoSEQ Analyzer, repertoire clonality was calculated as one minus normalized Shannon entropy. Whether a clone counted as expanded was decided by Fisher's exact test with Benjamini-Hochberg false discovery rate control and a two-tailed cutoff of P<0.01. TCRdb mirrors the immuneACCESS table, restricted to in-frame sequences. Some clones are absent from its copies; in checked studies, under half trace to an unresolved V gene, and the reason for the others is unknown. The V and J calls and clone size are taken from that table; D and trimming were inferred from the DNA. Here the sample has approximately 35,000 clones; 70% to 90% occur a single time. The biggest ten clones account for under 0.075% of the sample.

The CDR3 covers 10 residues, taking in both the cysteine and the phenylalanine. CDR3 DNA is the only sequence kept; it has 30 bases, read in frame from the first base. The junction carries 10 bases between V and J, which are trimmed by 9 bases and 8 bases respectively. For CDR1 and CDR2, the germline V gene lists MDHEN and SYDVKM. FACS was used to sort CD4+ or CD8+ cells into naive T cells (CD45RA+) and memory T cells (CD45RO+). The T cells used for TCR sequencing were obtained from two healthy control subjects. Sorted T cell subsets that were not stimulated were used as baseline controls for the mixed lymphocyte reactions. The Qiagen DNeasy Blood & Tissue Kit was used to extract genomic DNA.

The rearrangement combines TRBV28 with TRBJ1-1; no D gene is confidently identified. Material for sequencing was naive CD4+ T cells from blood. The cell subset or site label of this sample denotes: CD45RA+ naive T cells. This receptor was obtained from a human donor in good health. The nucleotides are TGTGCCAGTGGTTCGGCCGAAGCTTTCTTT. Its amino acids are CASGSAEAFF.